This T cell receptor beta chain comes out of a study of PD-L1 blockade in urothelial cancer. Study context: Starting in about 2014, patients were given atezolizumab (1,200 mg intravenously every 3 weeks). Blood analysis was done at 3 weeks (second dose) and 6 weeks after treatment began.

Noted time point: pretreatment peripheral blood. Patients' cancers were locally advanced or metastatic urothelial carcinomas. The assay was immunoSEQ multiplex PCR, and TCRdb's table has in-frame clones only and misses some. Here the sample spans around 38,000 clones, roughly 84% being singletons. The length of the CDR3 is 14 residues. V was shortened by 0 bases and J by 6 bases, with 13 bases between the two germline ends. The germline CDR1 and CDR2 sequences are SGDLS and YYNGEE. V and J are TRBV9 and TRBJ2-7, with D tentatively TRBD2 (6 bases). This TCR was recovered from a man between 60 and 75 years old with urothelial cancer. This specimen was PBMCs, taken around atezolizumab (anti-PD-L1) treatment. CDR3 in amino acids: CASSVAGDGPEQYF. CDR3 DNA sequence: TGTGCCAGCAGCGTAGCGGGGGACGGACCCGAGCAGTACTTC. The full variable domain, rest sourced from reference TRBV9 and TRBJ2-7, is DSGVTQTPKHLITATGQRVTLRCSPRSGDLSVYWYQQSLDQGLQFLIQYYNGEERAKGNILERFSAQQFPDLHSELNLSSLELGDSALYFCASSVAGDGPEQYFGPGTRLTVT.